Shown below are 9 T cell receptor beta chains from a single sample sequenced in a study of T cell repertoires in cytomegalovirus infection. From the reads, TCRdb called clonotypes with MiXCR, one entry per CDR3 protein. Among 400,000 to 600,000 distinct CDR3 sequences, about 44% were seen once, and the ten largest hold about two fifths. For these receptors, no antigen is known. The input for sequencing was cultured PBMCs, taken from culture after CMV antigen stimulation. Receptor source: a human donor in good health (CMV status not recorded). Some clones in this sample may be carry-over from other donors' samples.

The rearrangement joins TRBV7-9 to TRBJ2-3; 9 bases match TRBD1. Trimming took 0 bases from V and 4 from J; bases not matched to a gene: 8. This CDR3 comprises 17 residues. Germline V gene lookup returns CDR1 SEHNR and CDR2 FQNEAQ (reference sequence). The CDR3 reads CASSLAGTGGYSDTQYF. The DNA of the CDR3 is TGTGCCAGCAGCTTAGCAGGAACAGGGGGCTATTCAGATACGCAGTATTTT.

The V and J genes are TRBV20-1 and TRBJ1-2; D might be TRBD1 (5 bases). CDR1 is DFQATT and CDR2 is SNEGSKA in the germline V gene (reference sequence). This CDR3 is built from 14 residues. V shed 3 bases and J shed 4 bases, with 15 bases lying between them. This chain's CDR3 is CSASKPGRGYGYTF. The CDR3, as DNA: TGCAGTGCTAGTAAACCGGGACGGGGCTATGGCTACACCTTC.

The table lists this clonotype with a few counts. The chain carries TRBV6-2 or TRBV6-3 and TRBJ2-7, with a possible D match to TRBD2 (6 bases). Per germline, CDR1 MNHEY and CDR2 SVGEGT. Trimming took off 0 bases at V and 4 bases at J, with 16 bases between the two ends. The length of the CDR3 is 16 residues. This CDR3 reads CASSYSKSGVEYEQYF. CDR3 coding DNA: TGTGCCAGCAGTTACTCGAAATCGGGAGTAGAGTACGAGCAGTACTTC.

The chain couples TRBV10-3 to TRBJ2-7; D possibly corresponds to TRBD1 (6 bases). This CDR3 comprises 14 residues. The V end was cut by 2 bases, the J end by 4 bases, with 12 bases between. Germline V gives CDR1 ENHRY, CDR2 SYGVKD. CDR3: CAISEGTKPYEQYF. CDR3 DNA: TGTGCCATCAGTGAGGGGACAAAACCTTACGAGCAGTACTTC.

The chain links TRBV4-1 to TRBJ2-6; D gene uncertain. There are 18 residues in the CDR3. Trimming pared 4 bases from V and 4 bases from J, leaving 20 bases between. Germline CDR1 MGHRA, CDR2 YSYEKL. The CDR3 protein is CASSRILIWASGANVLTF. The CDR3 nucleotides read TGCGCCAGCAGCCGCATTCTAATATGGGCGAGCGGGGCCAACGTCCTGACTTTC.

This clonotype has only a few counts. The chain couples TRBV7-6 to TRBJ2-6, with no clear D. V shed 3 bases and J shed 13 bases, with 4 bases lying between them. This CDR3 has 10 amino acids. Per germline, CDR1 SGHVS and CDR2 FNYEAQ. CDR3 bases: TGTGCCAGCAGCTTTTTTGTCCTGACTTTC. Encoded protein: CASSFFVLTF.

The CDR3 region is CASSFRDSGPLFF. CDR3 nucleotides: TGTGCCAGCAGCTTCCGGGACAGCGGACCACTGTTTTTT. The chain has TRBV7-2 and TRBJ1-4; 7 positions agree with TRBD1. The V gene's germline CDR1 is SGHTA and CDR2 FQGNSA. This CDR3 region has 13 residues. J lost 13 bases, V lost 3 bases, and 8 bases had no gene match.

The chain is built from TRBV12-5 and TRBJ2-2; no definite D call. The germline V gene encodes CDR1 LGHNT and CDR2 FRNRAP. Trimming shortened V by 2 bases and J by 4 bases, and 8 bases separated the two germline ends. This CDR3 is 14 amino acids long. CDR3 loop: CASGLTFSTGELFF. DNA for the CDR3: TGTGCTAGTGGTTTGACGTTTAGCACCGGGGAGCTGTTTTTT.

A few counts support this clonotype. The chain couples TRBV12-3 or TRBV12-4 to TRBJ2-1; 10 bases map to TRBD1. There are 15 residues in the CDR3. The V and J ends lost 3 bases and 7 bases, in that order; junction bases with no gene match: 6. The CDR3 bases are TGTGCCAGCAGTTTGTTGGGACAGGGGCTGAATGAGCAGTTCTTC. The encoded protein is CASSLLGQGLNEQFF.